One sample yielded the 26 T cell receptor beta chains listed below, sequenced in a study of breast tumors, draining lymph nodes, adjacent tissues. TCRdb called the multiplex PCR reads again in MiXCR, with one record for every CDR3 protein. The sample consists of under 110,000 distinct CDR3 sequences, about 31% of them appearing once. The lymph nodes were axillary draining lymph nodes from breast cancer patients. The sample was axillary lymph node tissue. All receptors come from a female donor with breast cancer. Some clones in this sample may be carry-over from other donors' samples.

This CDR3 is CASSEDTQYF. CDR3 DNA: TGTGCCAGCAGTGAGGATACGCAGTATTTT. This chain uses TRBV25-1 with TRBJ2-3; D gene ambiguous. The germline CDR1 and CDR2 sequences are MGHDK and SYGVNS. This CDR3 comprises 10 residues. V gave up 3 bases and J gave up 6 bases, with 1 base separating them.

This clonotype was seen repeatedly, ten times or more. The chain combines TRBV6-6 with TRBJ1-5; no clear D gene. The V end lost 5 bases, the J end lost 4 bases, and 24 bases lay between the germline ends. The CDR3 spans 18 residues. Per germline, CDR1 MNHNY and CDR2 SVGAGI (reference sequence). Here the CDR3 DNA reads TGTGCCAGCAGTCAACTACCGTCACCGAGGACGGCGAATCAGCCCCAGCATTTT. This sequence encodes CASSQLPSPRTANQPQHF.

This clonotype was recorded many times. The V gene is TRBV6-2 or TRBV6-3, the J gene TRBJ2-5; 10 positions match TRBD1. Germline CDR1 is MNHEY and CDR2 is SVGEGT. This CDR3 comprises 14 residues. The V segment lost 6 bases and the J segment 4 bases; nucleotides outside the gene matches: 5. CDR3 residues: CASRRQGAGETQYF. For the CDR3, the DNA is TGTGCCAGCAGGAGACAGGGGGCAGGAGAGACCCAGTACTTC.

This clonotype was seen many times. V is TRBV5-8 and J is TRBJ2-3; the D gene is possibly TRBD2 (6 bases). The CDR3 is 14 amino acids. The germline gives CDR1 SGHTS, CDR2 YDEGEE. Trimming stripped 4 bases from V and 0 bases from J, with 9 bases between. CDR3 sequence: CASSATRSTDTQYF. CDR3 nucleotides: TGTGCCAGCAGCGCGACTAGAAGCACAGATACGCAGTATTTT.

This clonotype was seen at least ten times. V is TRBV6-6 and J is TRBJ2-1; D remains ambiguous. Germline V CDR1 and CDR2: MNHNY, SVGAGI (reference sequence). V shed 5 bases and J shed 5 bases, with 10 bases lying between them. This CDR3 contains 13 residues. CDR3 sequence (DNA): TGTGCCAGCAGTGATACTAAGAACAATGAGCAGTTCTTC. This sequence encodes CASSDTKNNEQFF.

The table lists this clonotype with many counts. The junction differs from germline at one of its ends, possibly a read error. The chain couples TRBV20-1 to TRBJ2-5; D may correspond to TRBD1 or TRBD2 (6 bases each). This CDR3 contains 13 residues. Germline lookup yields CDR1 DFQATT and CDR2 SNEGSKA (reference sequence). CDR3 nucleotide sequence: TGCAATGCTAGGGGGGCACTTCAAGAGACCCAGTACTTC. Protein sequence: CNARGALQETQYF.

This clonotype has just a few counts. A much larger clone lies a single base off, so this may be a read error. The chain has TRBV5-4 and TRBJ2-2, with D perhaps given as TRBD1 or TRBD2 (5 bases each). Looked up from germline, CDR1 is SGHNT and CDR2 is YYREEE (reference sequence). The length of the CDR3 is 11 residues. The CDR3 spells CASSFTGALFF. In nucleotides, the CDR3 is TGTGCCAGCAGCTTTACCGGGGCGCTGTTTTTT.

This clonotype is a singleton in its sample. The DNA is left out, because the CDR3 cannot be placed on it with certainty; the CDR3 is given as TCRdb lists it. V gene TRBV14 combines with J gene TRBJ2-5; the table's D call TRBD1 went unverified against the DNA. The CDR3 contains 20 residues when both ends are counted. The germline gives CDR1 SGHDN, CDR2 FVKESK. The CDR3 reads CASSIYLCSVRGSAQETQYF.

This clonotype was observed at least ten times. The chain employs TRBV5-4 and TRBJ2-2; the D gene is possibly TRBD2 (5 bases). The CDR3 covers 14 residues. The V end lost 0 bases, the J end lost 7 bases, and 10 bases lay between the germline ends. Looked up from germline, CDR1 is SGHNT and CDR2 is YYREEE (reference sequence). CDR3 DNA sequence: TGTGCCAGCAGCTTGGCCAGAGGAGGCGGGGAGCTGTTTTTT. Its translation is CASSLARGGGELFF.

This clonotype was counted at least ten times. The rearrangement uses TRBV6-6 and TRBJ2-7, with D perhaps matching TRBD1 (6 bases). CDR3 length: 15 residues. Germline V lookup: CDR1 MNHNY, CDR2 SVGAGI (reference sequence). Trimming shortened V by 5 bases and J by 1 base, and 15 bases separated the two germline ends. The CDR3 DNA sequence: TGTGCCAGCAGTCTACTCGATGACAGGTCCTACGAGCAGTACTTC. It yields the protein CASSLLDDRSYEQYF.

A note on this clonotype: A junction end diverges from the germline sequence, so it may reflect a read error. V and J are TRBV7-6 and TRBJ2-7; TRBD1 matches 11 bases. The CDR3 loop spans 17 amino acids. CDR1 SGHVS and CDR2 FNYEAQ come from the germline V gene. In DNA, the CDR3 is TGTGCCAGCAACTTAGAACCGGGACAGGGGGGATCCTACGAGCAGTACTTC. Translating it yields CASNLEPGQGGSYEQYF.

This clonotype was detected only a few times. The J gene is TRBJ1-1, the V gene TRBV28, with a tentative D call TRBD1 (6 bases). Trimming shortened V by 3 bases and J by 8 bases, and 10 bases separated the two germline ends. Germline V gene sequence: CDR1 MDHEN, CDR2 SYDVKM. The CDR3 loop spans 12 amino acids. In DNA, the CDR3 is TGTGCCAGCAGTTTGGGACACCGCGAAGCTTTCTTT. Protein sequence: CASSLGHREAFF.

V usage is TRBV4-1 and J usage is TRBJ1-4, with D perhaps matching TRBD1 (5 bases). V lost 3 bases and J 11 bases, leaving 19 bases between the germline ends. CDR3 length equals 15 residues. CDR1 MGHRA and CDR2 YSYEKL come from the germline V gene. Written as DNA, the CDR3 is TGCGCCAGCAGCCAGGCGGGGGGTCCAGCGGAGAAACTGTTTTTT. Its protein product is CASSQAGGPAEKLFF.

This clonotype was counted at least ten times. The chain joins TRBV5-1 to TRBJ2-2; D is undetermined. In germline, CDR1 is SGHRS, CDR2 YFSETQ. This CDR3 spans 15 amino acids. V lost 0 bases, J lost 6 bases, and 12 bases lay in between. The CDR3 is CASSLGDLGPGELFF. CDR3 bases: TGCGCCAGCAGCTTGGGCGACCTAGGACCCGGGGAGCTGTTTTTT.

This clonotype was seen at least ten times. This sequence joins TRBV18 and TRBJ2-7, with D perhaps TRBD1 (5 bases). V shed 2 bases and J shed 3 bases, with 8 bases lying between them. Per germline, CDR1 KGHSH and CDR2 LQKENI. This CDR3 is built from 13 residues. This chain's CDR3 is CASSPDRNYEQYF. The CDR3 region has the DNA TGTGCCAGCTCACCAGACAGAAACTACGAGCAGTACTTC.

This clonotype showed up many times. The chain joins TRBV28 to TRBJ2-7; D is unclear. Germline V CDR1 and CDR2: MDHEN, SYDVKM. V was cut by 4 bases and J by 0 bases, with 13 bases left in between. CDR3 length equals 15 residues. For the CDR3, the DNA is TGTGCCAGCAGTTCCCCATTCGGTGGCTCCTACGAGCAGTACTTC. Translating gives CASSSPFGGSYEQYF.

In its sample, this clonotype was seen many times. The chain is built from TRBV7-3 and TRBJ2-1, with 11 bases fitting TRBD1. This CDR3 region has 13 residues. V dropped 4 bases and J dropped 9; count of bases not matched to a gene: 2. Germline V gives CDR1 SGHTA, CDR2 FQGTGA. The CDR3 region is CASSWTGGGEQFF. The CDR3 DNA is TGTGCCAGCAGCTGGACAGGGGGCGGTGAGCAGTTCTTC. Filled out from reference TRBV7-3 and TRBJ2-1, the complete variable domain reads GAGVSQTPSNKVTEKGKYVELRCDPISGHTALYWYRQSLGQGPEFLIYFQGTGAADDSGLPNDRFFAVRPEGSVSTLKIQRTERGDSAVYLCASSWTGGGEQFFGPGTRLTVL.

This clonotype was detected a few times. CDR3 bases: TGCAGCGCCATGGGACTAGCAACAGATACGCAGTATTTT. It yields the protein CSAMGLATDTQYF. The chain combines TRBV29-1 with TRBJ2-3; 9 nucleotides align to TRBD2. The CDR3 totals 13 residues. From germline, CDR1 is SQVTM and CDR2 ANQGSEA. Unmatched junction bases numbered 5, after V lost 7 bases and J lost 3 bases.

This clonotype showed up many times. The chain recombines TRBV7-9 with TRBJ1-2; D not resolved. The germline V gene has CDR1 SEHNR and CDR2 FQNEAQ (reference sequence). This CDR3 comprises 14 residues. The V and J ends lost 5 bases and 4 bases respectively, with 14 bases between them. In nucleotides, the CDR3 is TGTGCCAGCAGCCCCGGAGACGTAATCTATGGCTACACCTTC. It specifies CASSPGDVIYGYTF.

The rearrangement joins TRBV7-9 to TRBJ2-7; D might be TRBD1 (5 bases). The germline CDR1 and CDR2 sequences are SEHNR and FQNEAQ (reference sequence). This CDR3 is built from 14 residues. Trimming took off 6 bases at V and 0 bases at J, with 12 bases between the two ends. The CDR3 here is CASSRNRNSYEQYF. In DNA form, the CDR3 reads TGTGCCAGCAGTCGTAACAGGAACTCCTACGAGCAGTACTTC.

This clonotype occurred many times. This chain connects TRBV6-1 to TRBJ1-4; weak D call: TRBD1 (5 bases). CDR1 is MNHNS and CDR2 is SASEGT in the germline V gene. The CDR3 covers 14 residues. Trimming removed 4 bases from V and 3 bases from J, with 9 bases in between. Here the CDR3 DNA reads TGTGCCAGCAGTGGTGGGGGGTCTAATGAAAAACTGTTTTTT. It yields the protein CASSGGGSNEKLFF.

Ten or more counts support this clonotype. The genes are TRBV4-3 and TRBJ2-3; the D gene is possibly TRBD2 (5 bases). The germline gives CDR1 LGHNA, CDR2 YSLEER. Trimming took 1 base from V and 2 from J, leaving 10 bases between them. The CDR3 sequence is 15 residues long. CDR3 DNA: TGCGCCAGCAGCCAAGTTAGCGCTCCCACAGATACGCAGTATTTT. It codes for CASSQVSAPTDTQYF.

This clonotype occurred many times. The chain recombines TRBV14 with TRBJ2-7, with D unclear. The CDR3 consists of 16 residues. The V end was cut by 1 base, the J end by 7 bases, with 20 bases between. Germline V lookup: CDR1 SGHDN, CDR2 FVKESK. CDR3 in amino acids: CASSQGGRTPLWEQYF. In nucleotides, the CDR3 is TGTGCCAGCAGCCAAGGCGGCAGGACGCCCCTCTGGGAGCAGTACTTC. Full variable domain (outside the CDR3, taken from reference TRBV14 and TRBJ2-7): EAGVTQFPSHSVIEKGQTVTLRCDPISGHDNLYWYRRVMGKEIKFLLHFVKESKQDESGMPNNRFLAERTGGTYSTLKVQPAELEDSGVYFCASSQGGRTPLWEQYFGPGTRLTVT.

The chain links TRBV20-1 to TRBJ2-3; 9 nucleotides agree with TRBD2. V shed 5 bases, J shed 4 bases, and the junction held 10 bases outside the gene matches. The germline V gene has CDR1 DFQATT and CDR2 SNEGSKA (reference sequence). This CDR3 region has 15 residues. This CDR3 reads CSAQTAGGRADTQYF. The CDR3 DNA sequence: TGCAGTGCTCAGACAGCGGGGGGAAGGGCAGATACGCAGTATTTT.

In its sample, this clonotype was seen many times. A clone one base away is much larger, so this may be a read error. The chain has TRBV20-1 and TRBJ2-5; 7 bases are shared with TRBD2. CDR1 DFQATT and CDR2 SNEGSKA come from the germline V gene (reference sequence). This CDR3 comprises 14 residues. CDR3 loop: CSAMGGTGQATQYF. CDR3 nucleotide sequence: TGCAGTGCTATGGGGGGGACGGGCCAAGCGACCCAGTACTTC.

Concerning this clonotype: The conserved closing phenylalanine or tryptophan is absent in this CDR3, likely reflecting a read error. The rearrangement joins TRBV20-1 to TRBJ2-3; weak D call: TRBD1 (5 bases). Germline lookup yields CDR1 DFQATT and CDR2 SNEGSKA (reference sequence). This CDR3 has 15 residues. V lost 6 bases to trimming and J lost 5 bases, with 21 bases between them. The CDR3 region has the DNA TGCAGTGCCAAGTCCTTGGGGCCCCCGGGAGATACGCAGTATCTT. Residues: CSAKSLGPPGDTQYL.